A single sample gave rise to the 22 T cell receptor beta chains below, sequenced in a study of shared clonotypes between healthy human individuals (TCRdb year 2020). Receptor libraries were prepared by the immunoSEQ multiplex PCR assay. The table comes from immuneACCESS by way of TCRdb, which keeps in-frame sequences with V and J called. Part of the clones is missing from these tables; in studies checked, under half for an unresolved V gene and the rest for unknown reasons. Within this sample are 2 million to 2.5 million clones, with approximately 94% of them counted one time only. Jointly, the top ten make up 0.9% to 1.3% of the sample. CD8 naive samples were CD45RO-negative cells positively selected for CCR7, giving a CD45RA+CCR7+ population that excluded TemRA cells. Sequenced material: naive CD8+ T cells sorted from blood. The label giving this sample's cell subset or site can be read as: CD45RA+CCR7+. Every receptor here comes from a man aged 18 to 29 in good health.

This chain uses TRBV9 with TRBJ1-4; D may be TRBD1 (5 bases). CDR1 is SGDLS, CDR2 YYNGEE, per germline. Trimming left V 1 base short and J 6 bases short, with 13 bases between. The CDR3 extends over 15 amino acids. The CDR3 sequence is CASSVTGHPDEKLFF. CDR3 nucleotides: TGTGCCAGCAGCGTAACAGGACACCCAGATGAAAAACTGTTTTTT. Full variable domain (outside the CDR3, taken from reference TRBV9 and TRBJ1-4): DSGVTQTPKHLITATGQRVTLRCSPRSGDLSVYWYQQSLDQGLQFLIQYYNGEERAKGNILERFSAQQFPDLHSELNLSSLELGDSALYFCASSVTGHPDEKLFFGSGTQLSVL.

The chain combines TRBV5-4 with TRBJ2-7, with 8 bases identical to TRBD1. Germline CDR1 is SGHNT and CDR2 is YYREEE (reference sequence). V lost 3 bases to trimming and J lost 5 bases; unmatched junction nucleotides: 7. CDR3 length: 14 amino acids. CDR3 in DNA: TGTGCCAGCAGCTCTGCGACAGGGGATAACGAGCAGTACTTC. This translates into CASSSATGDNEQYF.

This chain joins TRBV13 and TRBJ2-5; the D gene is possibly TRBD2 (6 bases). The CDR3 has 14 residues. CDR1 is PRHDT and CDR2 is FYEKMQ in the germline V gene (reference sequence). Deletions cut 7 bases from V and 2 bases from J, with 14 bases between. CDR3 in amino acids: CASTGAGTQETQYF. The CDR3 DNA reads TGTGCCAGCACGGGTGCGGGGACTCAAGAGACCCAGTACTTC.

This chain links TRBV14 with TRBJ2-1; 12 positions agree with TRBD2. There are 16 residues in the CDR3. With V trimmed by 3 bases and J by 8 bases, 8 bases remained unmatched. Per germline, CDR1 SGHDN and CDR2 FVKESK. In DNA form, the CDR3 reads TGTGCCAGCAGCCACCCCTCTAGCGGGAGGGAGGATGAGCAGTTCTTC. This sequence encodes CASSHPSSGREDEQFF.

Regarding this clone: Other nucleotide sequences in the sample specify the same CDR3. V and J are TRBV7-2 and TRBJ2-7; 9 bases are a match to TRBD2. Trimming cost V 2 bases and J 4 bases; bases outside gene matches: 6. Germline V gene lookup returns CDR1 SGHTA and CDR2 FQGNSA. The CDR3 totals 15 residues. The CDR3 nucleotides are TGTGCCAGCAGCTTATCAGCGGGAGGAATTTACGAGCAGTACTTC. Protein: CASSLSAGGIYEQYF.

The V call is TRBV4-1, the J call TRBJ2-7; D uncertain. In germline, CDR1 is MGHRA, CDR2 YSYEKL. CDR3 size: 13 residues. Between the trimmed V and J ends, which lost 3 bases and 0 bases, there was a span of 6 bases. CDR3 sequence reads: CASSHDISYEQYF. The CDR3 nucleotides are TGCGCCAGCAGCCATGACATCTCCTACGAGCAGTACTTC.

About this clone itself: This specimen includes other DNA sequences encoding the same CDR3. The CDR3, as DNA: TGTGCCAGTAGTATCCCAGGCATGAACACTGAAGCTTTCTTT. It specifies CASSIPGMNTEAFF. The chain uses TRBV19 and TRBJ1-1; no clear D gene. Germline V gene lookup returns CDR1 LNHDA and CDR2 SQIVND (reference sequence). The CDR3 consists of 14 residues. Trimming took off 3 bases at V and 0 bases at J, with 8 bases between the two ends.

This chain uses TRBV7-9 with TRBJ2-3; 7 bases line up with TRBD2. Trimming at V came to 4 bases and at J to 2 bases, leaving 6 bases not matched to a gene. This CDR3 has 15 amino acids. The germline gives CDR1 SEHNR, CDR2 FQNEAQ (reference sequence). The CDR3 DNA reads as TGTGCCAGCAGCTCCGGACTAGGGAACACAGATACGCAGTATTTT. Translated, it gives CASSSGLGNTDTQYF.

The rearrangement joins TRBV5-1 to TRBJ2-7; the match to TRBD2 covers 9 bases. The J segment lost 3 bases and the V segment lost 0 bases, leaving 10 bases of the junction unmatched. The CDR3 spans 17 residues. Looked up from germline, CDR1 is SGHRS and CDR2 is YFSETQ. The CDR3 DNA reads TGCGCCAGCAGCTTGGGGGCTAGCGGGACCTACGACTACGAGCAGTACTTC. It codes for CASSLGASGTYDYEQYF.

This chain links TRBV30 with TRBJ1-1, with D maybe TRBD1 (5 bases). The CDR3 extends over 11 amino acids. Trimming took off 5 bases at V and 5 bases at J, with 9 bases between the two ends. Germline V CDR1 and CDR2: GTSNPN, SVGIG (reference sequence). CDR3 residues: CAWGTATEAFF. Here the CDR3 DNA reads TGTGCCTGGGGGACGGCAACTGAAGCTTTCTTT.

The V and J genes are TRBV4-3 and TRBJ2-5; D call uncertain. Trimming took off 0 bases at V and 5 bases at J, with 10 bases between the two ends. CDR1 and CDR2 from the germline V gene are LGHNA and YSLEER. The CDR3 is 14 amino acids. DNA of the CDR3: TGCGCCAGCAGCCAAGAACTTCTCCGGGAGACCCAGTACTTC. Translated: CASSQELLRETQYF.

The rearrangement links TRBV6-1 to TRBJ1-6; D may be TRBD1 (5 bases). This CDR3 spans 15 amino acids. CDR1 and CDR2 (germline): MNHNS, SASEGT. The V gene lost 1 base and the J gene lost 8 bases, with 12 bases spanning the gap. CDR3 region: CASSEDGRGDSPLHF. The CDR3 coding sequence is TGTGCCAGCAGTGAAGACGGGAGGGGTGATTCACCCCTCCACTTT.

The chain uses TRBV28 and TRBJ2-7, with TRBD1 identical over 8 bases. V gave up 7 bases and J gave up 2 bases; unmatched junction bases: 16. The CDR3 length is 17 residues. The V gene's germline CDR1 is MDHEN and CDR2 SYDVKM. The CDR3 loop reads CASIPVQGTGIPYEQYF. CDR3 in DNA: TGTGCCAGCATCCCGGTCCAAGGGACAGGAATTCCCTACGAGCAGTACTTC.

The chain is built from TRBV11-2 and TRBJ2-2, with D perhaps matching TRBD1 (5 bases). With 1 base removed from V and 6 bases from J, the gap between germline ends came to 9 bases. There are 14 residues in the CDR3. CDR1 is SGHAT and CDR2 is FQNNGV in the germline V gene. The CDR3 region has the DNA TGTGCCAGCAGCTTAGCGCAGGGCTCCGGGGAGCTGTTTTTT. It translates to CASSLAQGSGELFF.

Comments on this clone: At the DNA level, this CDR3 is encoded by other sequences in the same sample as well. The gene calls are TRBV11-2 and TRBJ2-1; D not resolved. The ends were cut back, 2 bases at V and 8 bases at J, with 4 bases in the middle. This CDR3 region has 11 residues. In germline, CDR1 is SGHAT, CDR2 FQNNGV. The CDR3 DNA sequence: TGTGCCAGCAGCTTACTCGATGAGCAGTTCTTC. This encodes CASSLLDEQFF. Looking up the rest from reference TRBV11-2 and TRBJ2-1 gives the full variable domain: EAGVAQSPRYKIIEKRQSVAFWCNPISGHATLYWYQQILGQGPKLLIQFQNNGVVDDSQLPKDRFSAERLKGVDSTLKIQPAKLEDSAVYLCASSLLDEQFFGPGTRLTVL.

The rearrangement joins TRBV5-4 to TRBJ1-2, with TRBD1 matching 8 bases. The germline CDR1 and CDR2 sequences are SGHNT and YYREEE (reference sequence). The CDR3 runs 16 residues. V gave up 2 bases and J gave up 4 bases; unmatched junction bases: 10. As DNA, the CDR3 is TGTGCCAGCAGCTTACGCGGACAGGGAGGTAGCTATGGCTACACCTTC. Its translation is CASSLRGQGGSYGYTF.

The chain has TRBV28 and TRBJ1-4; 7 nucleotides line up with TRBD1. From germline, CDR1 is MDHEN and CDR2 SYDVKM. The ends lost 2 bases at V and 8 bases at J; junction bases unmatched: 8. The length of the CDR3 is 15 residues. The CDR3 DNA follows: TGTGCCAGCAGTTTAGATCAGGGGGTAAAGGAAAAACTGTTTTTT. Encoded protein: CASSLDQGVKEKLFF.

There are a few counts of this clone. J is TRBJ1-2 and V is TRBV4-1; D gene uncertain. The CDR3 totals 14 residues. Deletions cut 1 base from V and 4 bases from J, with 10 bases between. CDR1 is MGHRA, CDR2 YSYEKL, per germline. Here the CDR3 reads CASSQGPSGYGYTF. The CDR3 DNA sequence: TGCGCCAGCAGCCAAGGGCCATCAGGCTATGGCTACACCTTC.

This chain links TRBV5-1 with TRBJ1-4; D remains unclear. Germline lookup yields CDR1 SGHRS and CDR2 YFSETQ. The CDR3 has 13 residues. V lost 0 bases and J lost 8, with 8 bases in between. The CDR3 is CASSLESGEKLFF. The CDR3 nucleotides read TGCGCCAGCAGCTTGGAGAGTGGAGAAAAACTGTTTTTT.

CDR3 region: CASNHRDRVWDEQFF. CDR3 in DNA: TGTGCCAGCAACCACCGGGACAGGGTTTGGGATGAGCAGTTCTTC. The chain carries TRBV28 and TRBJ2-1; 9 bases align to TRBD1. This CDR3 comprises 15 residues. Trimming at V came to 7 bases and at J to 8 bases, leaving 12 bases not matched to a gene. The germline gives CDR1 MDHEN, CDR2 SYDVKM.

J is TRBJ2-7 and V is TRBV6-8, with 7 bases aligning to TRBD2. CDR1 and CDR2 (germline): MNHGY, SAAAGT. V gave up 0 bases and J gave up 0 bases; unmatched junction bases: 8. This CDR3 region has 17 residues. The CDR3 here is CASSYSVDGRSSYEQYF. The CDR3 bases are TGTGCCAGCAGTTACTCGGTTGACGGGAGGAGCTCCTACGAGCAGTACTTC.

The V and J genes are TRBV9 and TRBJ2-3; 11 bases are shared with TRBD2. V was clipped by 3 bases and J by 0 bases; unmatched bases: 6. CDR1 and CDR2 (germline): SGDLS, YYNGEE. CDR3 length: 17 residues. The CDR3 DNA reads as TGTGCCAGCAGCGACGGGGTAGCGGGGGGGAGCACAGATACGCAGTATTTT. Translation gives CASSDGVAGGSTDTQYF.